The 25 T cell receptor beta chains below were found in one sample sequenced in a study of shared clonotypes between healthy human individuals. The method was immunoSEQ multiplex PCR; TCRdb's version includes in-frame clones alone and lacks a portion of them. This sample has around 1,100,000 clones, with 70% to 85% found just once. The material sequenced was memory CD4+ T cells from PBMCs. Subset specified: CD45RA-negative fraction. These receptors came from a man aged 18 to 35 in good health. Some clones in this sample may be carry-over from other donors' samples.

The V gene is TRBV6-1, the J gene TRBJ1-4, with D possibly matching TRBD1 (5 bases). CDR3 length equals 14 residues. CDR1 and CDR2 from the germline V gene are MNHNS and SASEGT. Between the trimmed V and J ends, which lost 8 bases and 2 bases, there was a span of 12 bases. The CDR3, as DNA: TGTGCCAGCTCGTGGGGGGGTACTAATGAAAAACTGTTTTTT. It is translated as CASSWGGTNEKLFF.

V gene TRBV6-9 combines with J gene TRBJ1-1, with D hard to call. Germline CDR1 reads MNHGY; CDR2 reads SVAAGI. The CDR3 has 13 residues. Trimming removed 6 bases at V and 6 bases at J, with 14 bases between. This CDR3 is CASSPGYLPEAFF. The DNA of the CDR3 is TGTGCCAGCAGCCCCGGCTACTTACCTGAAGCTTTCTTT.

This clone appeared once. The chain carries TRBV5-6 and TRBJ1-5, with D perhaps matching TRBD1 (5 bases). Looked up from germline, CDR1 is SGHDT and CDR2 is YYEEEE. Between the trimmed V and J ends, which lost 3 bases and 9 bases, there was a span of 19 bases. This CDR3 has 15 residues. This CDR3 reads CASSWGGAAGGPQHF. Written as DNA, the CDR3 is TGTGCCAGCAGCTGGGGAGGGGCCGCCGGAGGGCCCCAGCATTTT. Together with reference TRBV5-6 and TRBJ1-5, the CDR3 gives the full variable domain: DAGVTQSPTHLIKTRGQQVTLRCSPKSGHDTVSWYQQALGQGPQFIFQYYEEEERQRGNFPDRFSGHQFPNYSSELNVNALLLGDSALYLCASSWGGAAGGPQHFGDGTRLSIL.

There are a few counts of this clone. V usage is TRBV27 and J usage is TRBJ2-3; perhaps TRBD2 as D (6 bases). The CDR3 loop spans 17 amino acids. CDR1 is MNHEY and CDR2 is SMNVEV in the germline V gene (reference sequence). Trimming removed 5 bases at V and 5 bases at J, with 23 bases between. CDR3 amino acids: CASSMTRDWSFKDTQYF. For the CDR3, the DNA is TGTGCCAGCAGTATGACCCGGGACTGGTCGTTTAAAGATACGCAGTATTTT.

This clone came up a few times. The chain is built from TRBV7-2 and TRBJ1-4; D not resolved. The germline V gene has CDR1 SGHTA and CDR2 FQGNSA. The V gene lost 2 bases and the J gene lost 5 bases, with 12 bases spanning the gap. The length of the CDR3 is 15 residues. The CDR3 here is CASSLLGNGNEKLFF. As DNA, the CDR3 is TGTGCCAGCAGCTTATTGGGAAATGGGAATGAAAAACTGTTTTTT.

CDR3 nucleotides: TGTGCCAGCAGCCTCCCTAGGACGGATGGCTACACCTTC. Amino acids: CASSLPRTDGYTF. The chain recombines TRBV7-9 with TRBJ1-2; D not resolved. The CDR3 runs to 13 residues. The germline CDR1 and CDR2 sequences are SEHNR and FQNEAQ (reference sequence). V was clipped by 5 bases and J by 6 bases, with 13 bases between them.

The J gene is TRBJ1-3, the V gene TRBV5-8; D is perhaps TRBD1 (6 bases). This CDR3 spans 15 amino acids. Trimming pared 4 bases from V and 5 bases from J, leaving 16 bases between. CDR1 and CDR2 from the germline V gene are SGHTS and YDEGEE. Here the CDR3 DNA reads TGTGCCAGCAGCCCGATAGGCCAGGGGAGAAACACCATATATTTT. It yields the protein CASSPIGQGRNTIYF. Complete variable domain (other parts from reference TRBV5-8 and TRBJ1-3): EAGVTQSPTHLIKTRGQQATLRCSPISGHTSVYWYQQALGLGLQFLLWYDEGEERNRGNFPPRFSGRQFPNYSSELNVNALELEDSALYLCASSPIGQGRNTIYFGEGSWLTVV.

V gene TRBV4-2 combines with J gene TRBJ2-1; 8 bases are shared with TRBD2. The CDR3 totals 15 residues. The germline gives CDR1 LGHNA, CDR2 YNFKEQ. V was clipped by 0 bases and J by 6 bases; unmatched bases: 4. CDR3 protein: CASSQEILAGNEQFF. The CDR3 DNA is TGTGCCAGCAGCCAAGAGATTCTAGCGGGCAATGAGCAGTTCTTC.

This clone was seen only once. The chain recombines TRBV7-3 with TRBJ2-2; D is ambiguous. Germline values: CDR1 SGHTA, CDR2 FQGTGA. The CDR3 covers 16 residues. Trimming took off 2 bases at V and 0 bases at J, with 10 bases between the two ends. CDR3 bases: TGTGCCAGCAGCTTAGGCGGCAGTACGAACACCGGGGAGCTGTTTTTT. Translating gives CASSLGGSTNTGELFF.

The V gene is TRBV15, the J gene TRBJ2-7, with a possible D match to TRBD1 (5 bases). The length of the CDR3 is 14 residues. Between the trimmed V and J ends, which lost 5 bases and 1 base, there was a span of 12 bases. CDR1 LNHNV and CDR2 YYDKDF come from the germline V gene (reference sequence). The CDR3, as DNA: TGTGCCACCAGCCTACTAAACAGGTCCTACGAGCAGTACTTC. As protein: CATSLLNRSYEQYF.

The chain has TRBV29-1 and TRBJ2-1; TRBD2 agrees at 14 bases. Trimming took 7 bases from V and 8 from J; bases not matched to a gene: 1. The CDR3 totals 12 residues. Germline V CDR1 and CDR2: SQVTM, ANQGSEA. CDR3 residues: CSGGLAGDEQFF. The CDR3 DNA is TGCAGCGGGGGACTAGCGGGAGATGAGCAGTTCTTC.

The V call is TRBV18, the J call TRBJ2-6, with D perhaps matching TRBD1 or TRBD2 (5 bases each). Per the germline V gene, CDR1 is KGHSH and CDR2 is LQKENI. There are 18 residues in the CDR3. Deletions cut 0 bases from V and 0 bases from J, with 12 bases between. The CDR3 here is CASSPPGTPNSGANVLTF. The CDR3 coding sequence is TGTGCCAGCTCACCACCGGGGACGCCAAACTCTGGGGCCAACGTCCTGACTTTC.

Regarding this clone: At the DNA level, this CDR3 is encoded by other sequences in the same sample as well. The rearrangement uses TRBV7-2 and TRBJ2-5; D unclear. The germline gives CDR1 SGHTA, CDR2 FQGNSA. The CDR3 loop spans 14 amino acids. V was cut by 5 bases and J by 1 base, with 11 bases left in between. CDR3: CASSPTRAQETQYF. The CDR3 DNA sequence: TGTGCCAGCAGCCCCACACGCGCCCAAGAGACCCAGTACTTC.

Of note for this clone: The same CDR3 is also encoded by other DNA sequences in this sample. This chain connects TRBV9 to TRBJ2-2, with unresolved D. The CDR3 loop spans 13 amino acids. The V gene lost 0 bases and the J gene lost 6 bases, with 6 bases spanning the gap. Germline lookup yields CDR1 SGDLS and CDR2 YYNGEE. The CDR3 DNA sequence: TGTGCCAGCAGCGTAGACCTAGCCGGGGAGCTGTTTTTT. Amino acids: CASSVDLAGELFF. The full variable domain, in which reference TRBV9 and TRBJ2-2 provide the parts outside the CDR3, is DSGVTQTPKHLITATGQRVTLRCSPRSGDLSVYWYQQSLDQGLQFLIQYYNGEERAKGNILERFSAQQFPDLHSELNLSSLELGDSALYFCASSVDLAGELFFGEGSRLTVL.

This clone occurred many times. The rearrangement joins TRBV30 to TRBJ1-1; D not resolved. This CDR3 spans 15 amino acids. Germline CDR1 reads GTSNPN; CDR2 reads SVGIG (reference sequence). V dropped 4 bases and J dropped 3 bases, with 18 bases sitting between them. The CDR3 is CAWTPKGGMDTEAFF. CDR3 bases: TGTGCCTGGACCCCCAAGGGAGGTATGGACACTGAAGCTTTCTTT.

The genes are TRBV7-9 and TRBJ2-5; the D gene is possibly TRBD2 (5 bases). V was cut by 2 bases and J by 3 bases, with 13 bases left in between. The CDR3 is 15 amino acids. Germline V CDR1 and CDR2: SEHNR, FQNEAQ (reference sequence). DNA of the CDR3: TGTGCCAGCAGCTTACGGCCGGGATGGGAAGAGACCCAGTACTTC. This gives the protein CASSLRPGWEETQYF.

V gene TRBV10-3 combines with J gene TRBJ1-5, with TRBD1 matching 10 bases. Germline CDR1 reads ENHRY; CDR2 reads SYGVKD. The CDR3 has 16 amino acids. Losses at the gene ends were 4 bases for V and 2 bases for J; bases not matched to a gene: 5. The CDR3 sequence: CAISGTGGEGNQPQHF. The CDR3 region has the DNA TGTGCCATCAGTGGGACAGGGGGAGAAGGCAATCAGCCCCAGCATTTT.

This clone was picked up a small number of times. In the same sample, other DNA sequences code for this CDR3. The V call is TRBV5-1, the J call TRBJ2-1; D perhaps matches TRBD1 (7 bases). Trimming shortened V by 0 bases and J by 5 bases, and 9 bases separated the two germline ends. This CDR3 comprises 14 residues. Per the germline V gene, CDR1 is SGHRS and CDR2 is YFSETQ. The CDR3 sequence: CASSLAGGHNEQFF. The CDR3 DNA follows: TGCGCCAGCAGCTTGGCAGGGGGGCACAATGAGCAGTTCTTC. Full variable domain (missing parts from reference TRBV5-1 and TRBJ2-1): KAGVTQTPRYLIKTRGQQVTLSCSPISGHRSVSWYQQTPGQGLQFLFEYFSETQRNKGNFPGRFSGRQFSNSRSEMNVSTLELGDSALYLCASSLAGGHNEQFFGPGTRLTVL.

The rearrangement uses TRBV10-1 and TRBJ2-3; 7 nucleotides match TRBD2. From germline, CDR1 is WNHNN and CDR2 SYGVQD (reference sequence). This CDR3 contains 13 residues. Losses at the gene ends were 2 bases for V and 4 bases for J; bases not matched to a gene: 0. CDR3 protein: CASSEAGADTQYF. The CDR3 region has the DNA TGCGCCAGCAGTGAGGCGGGAGCAGATACGCAGTATTTT.

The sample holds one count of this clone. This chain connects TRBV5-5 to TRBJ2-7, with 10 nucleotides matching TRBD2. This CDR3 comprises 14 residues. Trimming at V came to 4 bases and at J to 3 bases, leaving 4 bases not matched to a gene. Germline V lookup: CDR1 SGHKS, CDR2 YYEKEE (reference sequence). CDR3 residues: CASSVLAGSYEQYF. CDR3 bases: TGTGCCAGCAGCGTACTAGCGGGAAGCTACGAGCAGTACTTC.

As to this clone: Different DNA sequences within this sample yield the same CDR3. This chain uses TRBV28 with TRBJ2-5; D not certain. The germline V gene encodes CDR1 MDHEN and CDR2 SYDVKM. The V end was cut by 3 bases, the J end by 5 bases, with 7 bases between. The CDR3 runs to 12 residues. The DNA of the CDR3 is TGTGCCAGCAGTTTGTTGAGGGAGACCCAGTACTTC. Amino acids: CASSLLRETQYF.

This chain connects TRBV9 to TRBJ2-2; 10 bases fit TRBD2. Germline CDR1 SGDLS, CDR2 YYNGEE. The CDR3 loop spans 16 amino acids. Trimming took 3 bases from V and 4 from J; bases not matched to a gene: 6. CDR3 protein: CASSATSGISTGELFF. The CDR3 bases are TGTGCCAGCAGCGCCACTAGCGGGATATCCACCGGGGAGCTGTTTTTT.

The CDR3 protein is CASSPSELFGQPQHF. In DNA form, the CDR3 reads TGTGCCAGCTCACCCAGTGAGTTATTTGGTCAGCCCCAGCATTTT. V is TRBV18 and J is TRBJ1-5, with no clear D. The length of the CDR3 is 15 residues. Trimming shortened V by 3 bases and J by 6 bases, and 15 bases separated the two germline ends. Germline loops: CDR1 KGHSH, CDR2 LQKENI.

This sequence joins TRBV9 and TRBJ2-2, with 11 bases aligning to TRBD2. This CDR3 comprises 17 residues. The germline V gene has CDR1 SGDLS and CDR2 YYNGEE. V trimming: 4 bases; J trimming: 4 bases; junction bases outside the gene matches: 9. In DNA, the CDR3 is TGTGCCAGCAGCTCAAGAAGTACTAGCGGGAGCACCGGGGAGCTGTTTTTT. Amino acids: CASSSRSTSGSTGELFF.

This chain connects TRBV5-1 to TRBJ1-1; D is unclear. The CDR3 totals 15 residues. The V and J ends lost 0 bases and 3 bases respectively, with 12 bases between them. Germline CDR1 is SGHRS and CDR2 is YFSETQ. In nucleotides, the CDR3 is TGCGCCAGCAGCTTGGCCCCATCGTCCTACACTGAAGCTTTCTTT. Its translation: CASSLAPSSYTEAFF.